This TCR beta chain was retrieved from a study of response to subunit inactivated influenza vaccine (dated 2018 in TCRdb). About the full investigation: Deep quantitative T cell receptor repertoire profiling was used in the study to track responses to a trivalent subunit inactivated influenza vaccine.

On this clonotype: The antigen it binds to is not known. Base quality data are lacking; no much larger clone is found one base away.

Receptor amplification or capture employed RT-PCR. TCRdb records Illumina HiSeq 2500 as the sequencer. The raw public reads went through TCRdb reprocessing: fastp at Q25, MiXCR clone calling, in-frame beta chains kept. A single entry per CDR3 protein holds the most common genes and DNA from its merged rows. The sample table contains more than 500,000 distinct CDR3 sequences; only one count was recorded for roughly 10% of them. About 11% of the sample goes to the ten largest clones. V and J are trimmed by 5 bases and 2 bases, and the gene matches miss 10 bases of the junction. The CDR3 has 17 amino acids, counting the end cysteine and phenylalanine. Just the 51-base CDR3 DNA is kept, in frame starting at base 1. Study-wide conclusions, independent of this receptor: According to the authors, only a limited number of new T cells may be recruited by each seasonal influenza vaccination.

The data also belong to a second study, concerning T cells expressing NK-cell markers. The second study also describes: The TCR beta cDNA libraries were made using 5'RACE template switching, a step that added both a universal primer site and unique molecular identifiers. Three sorted T-cell subsets (CD3+CD56+NKG2C+, CD3+CD56+NKG2C- and CD3+CD56-NKG2C+) from fewer than 10 donors had their TCR beta-chain repertoires profiled. Seven of the eight sequenced donors were HCMV-seropositive and one was HCMV-seronegative. In several experiments an anti-gammadeltaTCR antibody was added to restrict sorting to alphabetaTCR-expressing T cells. In six donors, the dominant CD3+CD56+NKG2C+ clonotypes were among the top 10 CD8+ clonotypes and accounted for roughly 1.0-8% of CD8+ T cells. Those dominant clonotypes were again the most abundant among CD3+CD56-NKG2C+ cells in a handful of donors, at roughly 25-65%. It remained unclear whether the expanded NKG2C-expressing T cell clones were specific for HCMV antigens. Randomly selected healthy volunteers, three men and five women, were used as the eight sequenced donors. HCMV-specific IgG was detected in serum with a commercial ELISA kit to determine HCMV serostatus. Peripheral blood mononuclear cells were isolated from blood by Ficoll density gradient centrifugation. For six donors, unsorted PBMC were also used to sequence bulk peripheral blood T-cell repertoires. Priming for cDNA synthesis came from the TCR beta constant segment, and two successive PCR amplification steps followed. Illumina HiSeq 2000/2500, MiSeq or NextSeq was used to sequence libraries as 2 x 150 bp reads. MIGEC was used to demultiplex reads and group the reads by UMI, and MiTCR was used to assemble and quantify clonotypes. Only TCR cDNA sequences supported by at least two reads were kept to exclude erroneous sequences. The tcR package was used for downstream repertoire analysis, and clonotypes were matched between fractions using CDR3 nucleotide sequence together with V segment. VDJmatch was used to annotate antigen specificity against VDJdb, with one amino acid substitution allowed in CDR3.

This specimen consisted of PBMCs from blood, obtained on the day of vaccination. The clonotype originates from a man aged 45 to 65 who received an inactivated influenza vaccine. Donor details come from another sample of the same person, matched by shared clones. Recombination linked TRBV12-3 or TRBV12-4 to TRBJ2-7, and 12 bases in between align with TRBD2. The CDR3 protein: CASSLTSGSLAPYEQYF. The DNA reads as follows: TGTGCCAGCAGTCTGACTAGCGGGAGCCTAGCCCCCTACGAGCAGTACTTC.